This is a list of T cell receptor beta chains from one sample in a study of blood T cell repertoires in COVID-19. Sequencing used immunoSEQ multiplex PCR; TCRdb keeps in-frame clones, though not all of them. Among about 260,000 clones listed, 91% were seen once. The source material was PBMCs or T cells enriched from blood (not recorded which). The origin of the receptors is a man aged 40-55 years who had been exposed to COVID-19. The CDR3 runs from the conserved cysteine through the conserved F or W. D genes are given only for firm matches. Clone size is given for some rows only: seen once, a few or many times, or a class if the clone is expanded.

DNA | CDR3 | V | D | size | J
TGTGCCACCACCCGGACAGGTAATCAGTACGAGCAGTACTTC | CATTRTGNQYEQYF | TRBV3-1/TRBV3-2 | TRBD1 | NA | TRBJ2-7
TGTGCTAGTGGTTTGGTAGAGGACAGAAACACCATATATTTT | CASGLVEDRNTIYF | TRBV12-5 | NA | once | TRBJ1-3
TGTGCCAGCAGTTACTCGGAGTGGGGGCGGACAGATACGCAGTATTTT | CASSYSEWGRTDTQYF | TRBV6-2/TRBV6-3 | NA | NA | TRBJ2-3
TGTGCCAGCGCAGGGGTCGGGGAGCTGTTTTTT | CASAGVGELFF | TRBV25-1 | NA | NA | TRBJ2-2
TGTGCCTGGAAGACGCTAGCGGGAGTCAATGAGCAGTTCTTC | CAWKTLAGVNEQFF | TRBV30 | TRBD2 | NA | TRBJ2-1
TGTGCCAGCAGCCCAATGTTAGGGGGTAGCGGGGAGCTGTTTTTT | CASSPMLGGSGELFF | TRBV27 | NA | once | TRBJ2-2
TGTGCCAGCAGTATATGGCAACATATGAACACTGAAGCTTTCTTT | CASSIWQHMNTEAFF | TRBV28 | NA | NA | TRBJ1-1
TGTGCCATCAGTGATAGCCCCGGGGGTGAAAAACTGTTTTTT | CAISDSPGGEKLFF | TRBV10-3 | NA | NA | TRBJ1-4
TGTGCCAGCTCCCCGGGGGGGGCAACTAATGAAAAACTGTTTTTT | CASSPGGATNEKLFF | TRBV28 | NA | NA | TRBJ1-4
TGCGCCAGCAGCCAAGCACCCCCGACAGGGGATGGAAACACCATATATTTT | CASSQAPPTGDGNTIYF | TRBV4-1 | TRBD1 | NA | TRBJ1-3
TGTGCCAGCAGCGCTAGCGGCGCCTACGAGCAGTACTTC | CASSASGAYEQYF | TRBV6-2/TRBV6-3 | TRBD2 | few | TRBJ2-7
TGCGCCAGCAGCCAAGGACAGGGGGTAGTTAATGGCTACACCTTC | CASSQGQGVVNGYTF | TRBV4-1 | TRBD1 | NA | TRBJ1-2
TGCGCCAGCAGCTTGGTCCCGACTAGTGGCTACACCTTC | CASSLVPTSGYTF | TRBV5-1 | NA | NA | TRBJ1-2
TGTGCCAGCAGTTTATTGGACTCCGAGAGGTACTTC | CASSLLDSERYF | TRBV12-3/TRBV12-4 | NA | NA | TRBJ2-7
TGTGCCAGTAGTATGACTAGCGGGAGAGAGACCCAGTACTTC | CASSMTSGRETQYF | TRBV19 | TRBD2 | NA | TRBJ2-5
TGTGCCACTACGAGGGGACAGGGAGGGATATGGGAGCAGTTCTTC | CATTRGQGGIWEQFF | TRBV2 | TRBD1 | NA | TRBJ2-1
TGTGCCAGCATCAGGAACTCTGGGGCCAACGTCCTGACTTTC | CASIRNSGANVLTF | TRBV2 | NA | NA | TRBJ2-6
TGCGCCAGCAGAAACCCGACTAGCGGGACCTACAATGAGCAGTTCTTC | CASRNPTSGTYNEQFF | TRBV4-1 | TRBD2 | NA | TRBJ2-1
TGTGCCAGCAGCATGGACAGGGGCAATGAAAAACTGTTTTTT | CASSMDRGNEKLFF | TRBV7-2 | TRBD1 | once | TRBJ1-4
TGTGCCAGCAGCGTAGGAAGCGGAAATTTAAACACTGAAGCTTTCTTT | CASSVGSGNLNTEAFF | TRBV9 | NA | few | TRBJ1-1
TGTGCCAGCAGTTACAGGGTTGGGCAGCCCCAGCATTTT | CASSYRVGQPQHF | TRBV12-3/TRBV12-4 | NA | NA | TRBJ1-5
TGTGCCAGCAGGGAGGCTAGCAGTTACGAGCAGTACTTC | CASREASSYEQYF | TRBV6-5 | NA | NA | TRBJ2-7
TGTGCCATCCGGGGGGACGGAGATAATTCACCCCTCCACTTT | CAIRGDGDNSPLHF | TRBV10-3 | NA | NA | TRBJ1-6
TGCAGCGTCGCTAATCCGGGACAGGGGTCTCGCTACACCTTC | CSVANPGQGSRYTF | TRBV29-1 | TRBD1 | NA | TRBJ1-2
TGCGCCAGCAGCCGTGGACAGGTGGACACCGGGGAGCTGTTTTTT | CASSRGQVDTGELFF | TRBV4-1 | TRBD1 | NA | TRBJ2-2
TGCGCCAGCAGGACAAACGGACCCCTCCACTTT | CASRTNGPLHF | TRBV23-1 | NA | NA | TRBJ1-6
TGTGCCAGCAGCGCCGGGACAGGGGGCCTTGAGCAGTTCTTC | CASSAGTGGLEQFF | TRBV7-9 | TRBD1 | NA | TRBJ2-1
TGTGCCAGCTCACCACCTTCTAGATACGAGCAGTACTTC | CASSPPSRYEQYF | TRBV18 | NA | NA | TRBJ2-7
TGTGCCAGCAGCTTATCACATACCGGGGAGCTGTTTTTT | CASSLSHTGELFF | TRBV11-2 | NA | NA | TRBJ2-2
TGTGCCAGCAGCTTAAGGAGGACAGGGGCTAACACCGGGGAGCTGTTTTTT | CASSLRRTGANTGELFF | TRBV11-2 | TRBD1 | once | TRBJ2-2
TGTGCCAGCAGCCTCTTAGACAGTTACGAGCAGTACTTC | CASSLLDSYEQYF | TRBV3-1/TRBV3-2 | NA | NA | TRBJ2-7
TGTGCCAGCAGCTTAGCCGGGACGAACACCGGGGAGCTGTTTTTT | CASSLAGTNTGELFF | TRBV7-2 | NA | NA | TRBJ2-2
TGTGCCAGCAGCTTAAGCAAGCCAGATACGCAGTATTTT | CASSLSKPDTQYF | TRBV7-3 | NA | NA | TRBJ2-3
TGTGCCTGGAGGGAAGCCGGGACTAGCGGGATGAATGAGCAGTTCTTC | CAWREAGTSGMNEQFF | TRBV30 | TRBD2 | NA | TRBJ2-1
TGTGCCAGTAGATTGCTAGCGGGGGATTCCTACGAGCAGTACTTC | CASRLLAGDSYEQYF | TRBV19 | TRBD2 | NA | TRBJ2-7